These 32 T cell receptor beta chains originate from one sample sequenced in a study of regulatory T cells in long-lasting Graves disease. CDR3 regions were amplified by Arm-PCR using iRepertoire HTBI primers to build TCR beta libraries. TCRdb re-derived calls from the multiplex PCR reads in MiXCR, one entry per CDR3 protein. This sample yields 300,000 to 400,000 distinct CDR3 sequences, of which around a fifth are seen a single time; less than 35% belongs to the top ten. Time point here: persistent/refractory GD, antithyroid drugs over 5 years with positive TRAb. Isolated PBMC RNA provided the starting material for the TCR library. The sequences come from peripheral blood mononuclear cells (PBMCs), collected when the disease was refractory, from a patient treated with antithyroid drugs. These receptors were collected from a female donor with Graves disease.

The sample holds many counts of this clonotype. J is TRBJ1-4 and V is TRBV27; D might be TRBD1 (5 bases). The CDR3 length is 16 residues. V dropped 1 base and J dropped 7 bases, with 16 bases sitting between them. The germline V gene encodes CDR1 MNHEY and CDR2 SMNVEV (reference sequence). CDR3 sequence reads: CASSLYTGGAGEKLFF. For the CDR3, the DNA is TGTGCCAGCAGTTTATACACCGGCGGGGCAGGTGAAAAACTGTTTTTT.

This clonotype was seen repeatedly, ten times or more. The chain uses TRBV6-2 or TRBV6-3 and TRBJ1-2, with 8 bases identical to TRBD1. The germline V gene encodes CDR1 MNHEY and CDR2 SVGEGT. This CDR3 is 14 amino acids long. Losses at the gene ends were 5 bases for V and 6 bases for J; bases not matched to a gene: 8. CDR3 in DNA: TGTGCCAGCAGTCGGGACAGGCGTTCGGATGGCTACACCTTC. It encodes CASSRDRRSDGYTF.

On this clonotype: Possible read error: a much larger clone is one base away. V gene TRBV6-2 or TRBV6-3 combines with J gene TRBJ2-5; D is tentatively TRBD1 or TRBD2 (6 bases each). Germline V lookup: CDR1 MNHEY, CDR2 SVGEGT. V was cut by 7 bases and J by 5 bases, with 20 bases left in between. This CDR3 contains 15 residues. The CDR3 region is CASTQSSGGRETQYF. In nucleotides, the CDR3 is TGTGCCAGCACTCAAAGCTCCGGGGGCCGGGAGACCCAGTACTTC.

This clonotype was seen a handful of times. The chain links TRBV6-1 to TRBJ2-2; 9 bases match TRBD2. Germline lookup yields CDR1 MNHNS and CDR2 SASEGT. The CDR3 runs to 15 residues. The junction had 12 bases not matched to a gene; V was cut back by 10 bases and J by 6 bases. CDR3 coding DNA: TGTGCCAACAGACTGGGACTAGCAGGGTCCGGGGAGCTGTTTTTT. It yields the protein CANRLGLAGSGELFF.

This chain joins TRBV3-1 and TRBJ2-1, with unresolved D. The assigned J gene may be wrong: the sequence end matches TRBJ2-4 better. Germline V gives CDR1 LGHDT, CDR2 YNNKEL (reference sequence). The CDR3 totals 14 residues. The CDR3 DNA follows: TGTGCCAGCAGCCAAGGGCCCCCCAAAAACATTCAGTACTTC. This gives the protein CASSQGPPKNIQYF.

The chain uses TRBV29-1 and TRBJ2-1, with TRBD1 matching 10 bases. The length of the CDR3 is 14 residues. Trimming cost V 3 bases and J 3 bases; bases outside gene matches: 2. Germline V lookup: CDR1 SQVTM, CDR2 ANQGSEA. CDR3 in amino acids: CSVETGGHYNEQFF. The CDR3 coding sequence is TGCAGCGTTGAGACAGGGGGCCACTACAATGAGCAGTTCTTC.

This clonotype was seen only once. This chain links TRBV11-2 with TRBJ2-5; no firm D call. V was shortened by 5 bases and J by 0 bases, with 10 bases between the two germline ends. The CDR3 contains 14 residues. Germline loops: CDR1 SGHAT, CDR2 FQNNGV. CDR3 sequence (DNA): TGTGCCAGCAGCCCGCTAGGGTACCAAGAGACCCAGTACTTC. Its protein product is CASSPLGYQETQYF.

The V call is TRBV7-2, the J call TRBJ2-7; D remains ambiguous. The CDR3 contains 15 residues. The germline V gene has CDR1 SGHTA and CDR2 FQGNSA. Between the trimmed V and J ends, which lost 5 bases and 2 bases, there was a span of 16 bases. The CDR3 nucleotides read TGTGCCAGCAGCCCGCGGCGTAACCAAGCCTACGAGCAGTACTTC. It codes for CASSPRRNQAYEQYF.

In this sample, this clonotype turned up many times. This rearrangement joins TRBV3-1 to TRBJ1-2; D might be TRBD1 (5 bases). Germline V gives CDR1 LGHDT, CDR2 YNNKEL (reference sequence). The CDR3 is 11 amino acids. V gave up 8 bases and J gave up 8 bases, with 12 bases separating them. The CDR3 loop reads CASAGGDGYTF. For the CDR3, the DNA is TGTGCCAGCGCGGGGGGAGACGGCTACACCTTC.

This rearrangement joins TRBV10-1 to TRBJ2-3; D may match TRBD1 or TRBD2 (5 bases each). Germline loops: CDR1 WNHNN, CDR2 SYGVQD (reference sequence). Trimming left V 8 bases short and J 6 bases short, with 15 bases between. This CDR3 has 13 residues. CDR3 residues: CASSSQGADTQYF. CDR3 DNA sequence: TGCGCCAGCTCGAGTCAGGGAGCCGATACGCAGTATTTT.

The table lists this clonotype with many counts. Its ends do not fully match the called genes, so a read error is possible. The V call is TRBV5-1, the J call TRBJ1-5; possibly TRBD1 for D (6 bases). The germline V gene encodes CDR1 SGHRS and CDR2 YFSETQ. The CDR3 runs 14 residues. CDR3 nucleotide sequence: TGTGCCAGCAGCTTAGGACAGAACAATCAGCCCCAGCATTTT. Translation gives CASSLGQNNQPQHF. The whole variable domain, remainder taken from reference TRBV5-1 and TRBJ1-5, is KAGVTQTPRYLIKTRGQQVTLSCSPISGHRSVSWYQQTPGQGLQFLFEYFSETQRNKGNFPGRFSGRQFSNSRSEMNVSTLELGDSALYLCASSLGQNNQPQHFGDGTRLSIL.

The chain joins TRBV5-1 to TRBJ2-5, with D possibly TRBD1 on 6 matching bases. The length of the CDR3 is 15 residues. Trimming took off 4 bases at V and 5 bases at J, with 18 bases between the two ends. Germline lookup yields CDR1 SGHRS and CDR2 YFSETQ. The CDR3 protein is CASSLMDSLEETQYF. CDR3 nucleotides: TGCGCCAGCAGCCTCATGGACAGTCTAGAGGAGACCCAGTACTTC.

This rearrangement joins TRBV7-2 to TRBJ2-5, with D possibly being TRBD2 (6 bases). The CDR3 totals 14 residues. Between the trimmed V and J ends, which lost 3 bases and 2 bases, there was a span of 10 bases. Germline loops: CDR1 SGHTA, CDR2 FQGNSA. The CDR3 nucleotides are TGTGCCAGCAGCTTGTTGGGGACTCAAGAGACCCAGTACTTC. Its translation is CASSLLGTQETQYF.

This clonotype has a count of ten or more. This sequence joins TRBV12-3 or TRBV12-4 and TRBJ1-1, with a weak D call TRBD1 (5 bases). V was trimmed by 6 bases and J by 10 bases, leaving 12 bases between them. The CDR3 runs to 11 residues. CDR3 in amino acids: CASRSGVSAFF. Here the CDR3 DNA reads TGTGCCAGCAGGTCGGGGGTTTCAGCTTTCTTT.

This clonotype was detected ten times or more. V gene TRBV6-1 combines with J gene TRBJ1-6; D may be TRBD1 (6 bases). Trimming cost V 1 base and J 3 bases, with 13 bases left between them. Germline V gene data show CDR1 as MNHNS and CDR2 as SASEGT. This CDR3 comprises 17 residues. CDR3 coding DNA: TGTGCCAGCAGTGAAGGAATGCCGGGACACTATAATTCACCCCTCCACTTT. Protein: CASSEGMPGHYNSPLHF.

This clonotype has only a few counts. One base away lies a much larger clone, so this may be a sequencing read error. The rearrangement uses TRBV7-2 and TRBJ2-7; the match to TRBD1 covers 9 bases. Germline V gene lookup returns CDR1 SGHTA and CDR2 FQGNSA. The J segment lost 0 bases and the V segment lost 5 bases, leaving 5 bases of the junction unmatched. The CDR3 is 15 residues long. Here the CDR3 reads CASSMDRGDSYEQYF. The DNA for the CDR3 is TGTGCCAGCAGCATGGACAGGGGCGACTCCTACGAGCAGTACTTC.

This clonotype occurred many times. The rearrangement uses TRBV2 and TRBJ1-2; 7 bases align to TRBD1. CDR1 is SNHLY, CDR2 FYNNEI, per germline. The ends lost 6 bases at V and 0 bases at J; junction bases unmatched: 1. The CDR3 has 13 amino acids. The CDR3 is CASRGQTNYGYTF. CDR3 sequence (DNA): TGTGCCAGCAGGGGACAGACTAACTATGGCTACACCTTC.

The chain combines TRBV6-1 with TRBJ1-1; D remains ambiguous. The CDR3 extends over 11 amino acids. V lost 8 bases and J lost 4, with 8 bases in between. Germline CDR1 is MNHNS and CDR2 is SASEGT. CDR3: CASLPGTEAFF. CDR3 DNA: TGTGCCAGCCTCCCGGGCACTGAAGCTTTCTTT.

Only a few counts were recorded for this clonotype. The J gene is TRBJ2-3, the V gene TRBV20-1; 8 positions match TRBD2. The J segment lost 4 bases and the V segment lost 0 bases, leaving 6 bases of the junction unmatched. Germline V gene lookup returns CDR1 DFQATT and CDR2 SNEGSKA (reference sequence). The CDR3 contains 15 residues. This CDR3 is CSARDRIGRADTQYF. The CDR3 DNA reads TGCAGTGCTAGAGATCGCATCGGGAGGGCAGATACGCAGTATTTT.

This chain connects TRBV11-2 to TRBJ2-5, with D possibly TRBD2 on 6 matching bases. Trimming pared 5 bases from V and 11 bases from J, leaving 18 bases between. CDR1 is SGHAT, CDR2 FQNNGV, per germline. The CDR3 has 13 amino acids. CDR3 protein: CASSTRLGGEQYF. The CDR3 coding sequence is TGTGCCAGCAGCACTCGACTAGGCGGGGAGCAGTACTTC.

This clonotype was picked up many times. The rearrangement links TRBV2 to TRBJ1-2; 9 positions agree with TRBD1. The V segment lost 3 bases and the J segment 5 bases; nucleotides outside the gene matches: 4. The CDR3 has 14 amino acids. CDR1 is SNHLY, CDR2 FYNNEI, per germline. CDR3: CASSDSGTGYGYTF. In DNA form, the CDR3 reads TGTGCCAGCAGTGACTCCGGGACAGGGTATGGCTACACCTTC.

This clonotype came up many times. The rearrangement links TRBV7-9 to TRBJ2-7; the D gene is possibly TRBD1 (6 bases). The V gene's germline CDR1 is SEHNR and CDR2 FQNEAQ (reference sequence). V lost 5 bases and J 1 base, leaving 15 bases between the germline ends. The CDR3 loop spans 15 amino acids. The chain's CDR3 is CASSTGNRDSYEQYF. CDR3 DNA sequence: TGTGCCAGCAGCACCGGAAACAGGGATTCCTACGAGCAGTACTTC. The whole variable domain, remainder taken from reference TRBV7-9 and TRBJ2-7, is DTGVSQNPRHKITKRGQNVTFRCDPISEHNRLYWYRQTLGQGPEFLTYFQNEAQLEKSRLLSDRFSAERPKGSFSTLEIQRTEQGDSAMYLCASSTGNRDSYEQYFGPGTRLTVT.

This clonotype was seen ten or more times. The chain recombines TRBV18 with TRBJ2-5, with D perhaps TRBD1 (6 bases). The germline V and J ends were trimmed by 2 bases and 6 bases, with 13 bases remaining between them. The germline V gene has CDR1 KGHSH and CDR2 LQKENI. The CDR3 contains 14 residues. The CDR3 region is CASSPTQGDKTQYF. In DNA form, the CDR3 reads TGTGCCAGCTCACCAACTCAAGGGGACAAGACCCAGTACTTC.

The CDR3 nucleotides are TGTGCCAGTAGTATAGATAAGGCTGGGAACACCGGGGAGCTGTTTTTT. It encodes CASSIDKAGNTGELFF. The chain is built from TRBV19 and TRBJ2-2; D uncertain. V lost 0 bases and J lost 1, with 9 bases in between. The CDR3 length is 16 residues. CDR1 is LNHDA, CDR2 SQIVND, per germline (reference sequence).

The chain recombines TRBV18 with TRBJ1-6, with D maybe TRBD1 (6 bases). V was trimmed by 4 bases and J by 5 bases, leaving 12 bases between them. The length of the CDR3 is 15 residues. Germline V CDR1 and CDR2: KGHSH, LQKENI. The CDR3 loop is CASSLSGQNNSPLHF. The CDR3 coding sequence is TGTGCCAGCTCACTCTCTGGACAGAATAATTCACCCCTCCACTTT. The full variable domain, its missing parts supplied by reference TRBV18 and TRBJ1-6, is NAGVMQNPRHLVRRRGQEARLRCSPMKGHSHVYWYRQLPEEGLKFMVYLQKENIIDESGMPKERFSAEFPKEGPSILRIQQVVRGDSAAYFCASSLSGQNNSPLHFGNGTRLTVT.

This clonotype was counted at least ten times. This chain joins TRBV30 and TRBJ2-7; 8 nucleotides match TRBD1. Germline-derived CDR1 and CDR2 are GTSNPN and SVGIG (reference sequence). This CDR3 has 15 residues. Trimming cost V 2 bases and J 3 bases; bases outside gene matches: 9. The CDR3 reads CAWSTTGGPLYEQYF. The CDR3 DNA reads TGTGCCTGGAGTACCACAGGGGGTCCCCTCTACGAGCAGTACTTC.

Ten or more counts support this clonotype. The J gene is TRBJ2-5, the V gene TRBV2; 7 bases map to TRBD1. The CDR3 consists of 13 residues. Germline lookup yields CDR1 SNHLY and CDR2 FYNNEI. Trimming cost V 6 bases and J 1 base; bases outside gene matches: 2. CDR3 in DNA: TGTGCCAGCAGCCGGGACAGCCAAGAGACCCAGTACTTC. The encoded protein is CASSRDSQETQYF.

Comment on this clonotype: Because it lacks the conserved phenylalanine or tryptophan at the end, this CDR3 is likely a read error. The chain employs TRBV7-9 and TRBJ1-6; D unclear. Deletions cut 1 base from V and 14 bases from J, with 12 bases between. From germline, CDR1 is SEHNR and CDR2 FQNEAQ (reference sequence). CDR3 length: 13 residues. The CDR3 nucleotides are TGTGCCAGCAGCTTAGTAGACGGAAAGACCCTCCACCTT. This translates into CASSLVDGKTLHL.

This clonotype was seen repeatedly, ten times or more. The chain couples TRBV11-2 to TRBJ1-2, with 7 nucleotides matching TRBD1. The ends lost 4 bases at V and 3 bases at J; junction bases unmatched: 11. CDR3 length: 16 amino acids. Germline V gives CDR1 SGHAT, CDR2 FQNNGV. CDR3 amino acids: CASSSPKTGRYYGYTF. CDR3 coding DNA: TGTGCCAGCAGCTCCCCAAAGACAGGGCGCTACTATGGCTACACCTTC.

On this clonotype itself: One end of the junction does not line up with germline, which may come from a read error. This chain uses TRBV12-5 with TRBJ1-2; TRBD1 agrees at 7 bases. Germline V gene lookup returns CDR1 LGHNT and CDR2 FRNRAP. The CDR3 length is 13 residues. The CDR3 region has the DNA TGTGCTAGTGGTTTAGGGACAGTGAGTGGCTGCGCCTTC. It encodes CASGLGTVSGCAF. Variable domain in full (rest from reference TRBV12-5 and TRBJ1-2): DARVTQTPRHKVTEMGQEVTMRCQPILGHNTVFWYRQTMMQGLELLAYFRNRAPLDDSGMPKDRFSAEMPDATLATLKIQPSEPRDSAVYFCASGLGTVSGCAFGSGTRLTVV.

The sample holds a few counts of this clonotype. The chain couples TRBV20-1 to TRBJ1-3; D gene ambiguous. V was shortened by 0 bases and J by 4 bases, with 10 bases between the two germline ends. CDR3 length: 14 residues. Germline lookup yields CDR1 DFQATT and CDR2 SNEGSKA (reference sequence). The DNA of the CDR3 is TGCAGTGCTAGAGATCCCAGACTAGGAAACACCATATATTTT. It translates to CSARDPRLGNTIYF.

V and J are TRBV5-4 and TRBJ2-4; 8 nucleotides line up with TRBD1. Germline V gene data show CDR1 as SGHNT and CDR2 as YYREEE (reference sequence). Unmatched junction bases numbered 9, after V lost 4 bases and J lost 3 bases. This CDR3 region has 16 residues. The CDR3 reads CASSPGQGAGKNIQYF. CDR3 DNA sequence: TGTGCCAGCAGCCCTGGACAGGGAGCAGGCAAAAACATTCAGTACTTC.